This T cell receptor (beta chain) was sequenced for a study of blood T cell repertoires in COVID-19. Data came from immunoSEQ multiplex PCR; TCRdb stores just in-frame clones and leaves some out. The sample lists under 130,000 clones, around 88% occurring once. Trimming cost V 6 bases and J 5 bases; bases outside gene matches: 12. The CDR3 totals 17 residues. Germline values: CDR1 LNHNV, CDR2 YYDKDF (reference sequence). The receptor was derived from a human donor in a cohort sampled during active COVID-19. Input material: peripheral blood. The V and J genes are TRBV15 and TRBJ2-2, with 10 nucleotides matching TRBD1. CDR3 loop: CATRSTGGSLRTGELFF. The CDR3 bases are TGTGCCACCAGGTCGACAGGGGGCTCTCTCCGTACCGGGGAGCTGTTTTTT.